This T cell receptor (beta chain) was documented in a study of cytomegalovirus exposure and HLA in healthy donors. Findings of the study overall: A few chains tied to CMV proved CMV antigen-specific in vitro.

Points on this clone: The target antigen is unknown.

Both 60 Vbeta primers and 13 Jbeta primers went into the PCR. Using immunoSEQ multiplex PCR, the repertoire was profiled, and TCRdb retains in-frame clones only, with some absent. The sample lists roughly 61,000 clones; more than 70% were seen once. This CDR3 comprises 14 residues. Germline CDR1 GTSNPN, CDR2 SVGIG (reference sequence). The V end was cut by 1 base, the J end by 2 bases, with 9 bases between. Source material: PBMCs. This TCR was sampled from a male donor in good health and CMV-seronegative. The chain joins TRBV30 to TRBJ1-3; possibly TRBD1 for D (5 bases). This CDR3 is CAWSEGHPGNTIYF. For the CDR3, the DNA is TGTGCCTGGAGTGAGGGGCATCCTGGAAACACCATATATTTT. Drawing the rest from reference TRBV30 and TRBJ1-3, the complete variable domain is SQTIHQWPATLVQPVGSPLSLECTVEGTSNPNLYWYRQAAGRGLQLLFYSVGIGQISSEVPQNLSASRPQDRQFILSSKKLLLSDSGFYLCAWSEGHPGNTIYFGEGSWLTVV.